These 21 T cell receptor beta chains originate from one sample sequenced in a study of technical replicates of blood from a few donors (dated by TCRdb to 2016 to 2017). The library was produced with the immunoSEQ multiplex PCR assay. The table was pulled from immuneACCESS by TCRdb, which kept in-frame rearrangements only. Such tables lose some clones; where checked, under half of the loss comes from unresolved V genes, and the rest has no known cause. Recorded for this sample are tens of thousands of clones; 85% to 95% of them occurred a single time. The leading ten clones occupy roughly 4.5% of the sample. Material: PBMCs. These receptors were obtained from a human donor in good health. Some clones in this sample may be carry-over from other donors' samples.

This chain uses TRBV6-6 with TRBJ2-1; 10 nucleotides match TRBD2. With V trimmed by 7 bases and J by 7 bases, 4 bases remained unmatched. This CDR3 region has 13 residues. The germline gives CDR1 MNHNY, CDR2 SVGAGI (reference sequence). This CDR3 is CASMSGGANEQFF. CDR3 nucleotide sequence: TGTGCCAGCATGAGCGGGGGGGCAAATGAGCAGTTCTTC.

In its sample, this clone was seen once. The genes are TRBV5-1 and TRBJ1-6; 7 positions agree with TRBD1. CDR3 length: 16 amino acids. Germline V gene lookup returns CDR1 SGHRS and CDR2 YFSETQ. V dropped 1 base and J dropped 5; count of bases not matched to a gene: 6. CDR3 protein: CASSLTTGEDNSPLHF. In DNA form, the CDR3 reads TGCGCCAGCAGCTTGACCACAGGGGAAGATAATTCACCCCTCCACTTT.

This chain links TRBV5-1 with TRBJ2-3; 9 nucleotides align to TRBD2. This CDR3 is 15 amino acids long. CDR1 and CDR2 (germline): SGHRS, YFSETQ. V was clipped by 3 bases and J by 4 bases; unmatched bases: 6. CDR3 nucleotide sequence: TGCGCCAGCAGCTCGAGCGGGGGGTTGGCAGATACGCAGTATTTT. It codes for CASSSSGGLADTQYF.

The rearrangement links TRBV19 to TRBJ2-1; 8 bases are a match to TRBD1. The V gene end was trimmed by 7 bases and the J gene end by 7 bases; junction bases not matched to a gene: 9. The CDR3 loop spans 14 amino acids. The germline V gene has CDR1 LNHDA and CDR2 SQIVND (reference sequence). The CDR3 here is CASTHSDRANEQFF. The CDR3 region has the DNA TGTGCCAGTACCCACTCGGACAGGGCGAATGAGCAGTTCTTC.

CDR3 nucleotide sequence: TGTGCCAGCAGCCTTAGCGGGGGGGCCGGGGAGACCCAGTACTTC. Protein sequence: CASSLSGGAGETQYF. The V gene is TRBV4-2, the J gene TRBJ2-5, with 11 bases identical to TRBD2. The CDR3 spans 15 residues. The junction had 6 bases not matched to a gene; V was cut back by 4 bases and J by 5 bases. The germline gives CDR1 LGHNA, CDR2 YNFKEQ.

A single count supports this clone. The chain uses TRBV5-1 and TRBJ1-2; no reliable D call. Germline loops: CDR1 SGHRS, CDR2 YFSETQ. The CDR3 totals 13 residues. Trimming left V 4 bases short and J 3 bases short, with 10 bases between. The CDR3 loop is CASSPESHYGYTF. The CDR3 region has the DNA TGCGCCAGCAGCCCCGAGAGTCACTATGGCTACACCTTC. Full variable domain (missing parts from reference TRBV5-1 and TRBJ1-2): KAGVTQTPRYLIKTRGQQVTLSCSPISGHRSVSWYQQTPGQGLQFLFEYFSETQRNKGNFPGRFSGRQFSNSRSEMNVSTLELGDSALYLCASSPESHYGYTFGSGTRLTVV.

This sequence joins TRBV7-8 and TRBJ1-4; a possible D gene is TRBD1 (5 bases). The CDR3 spans 15 residues. V was pared by 1 base and J by 7 bases, with 13 bases between. Germline assignment: CDR1 SGHVS and CDR2 FQNEAQ. CDR3 region: CASSLVLGLGEKLFF. In DNA form, the CDR3 reads TGTGCCAGCAGCTTAGTCCTGGGGCTGGGTGAAAAACTGTTTTTT.

In this sample, this clone turned up once. V usage is TRBV5-1 and J usage is TRBJ1-2, with a tentative D call TRBD1 (6 bases). Trimming shortened V by 4 bases and J by 7 bases, and 14 bases separated the two germline ends. This CDR3 has 13 residues. CDR1 and CDR2 (germline): SGHRS, YFSETQ. CDR3 nucleotides: TGCGCCAGCAGCCCGCACAGGGCGGCTGGCTACACCTTC. This sequence encodes CASSPHRAAGYTF.

This rearrangement joins TRBV18 to TRBJ2-2; TRBD1 matches 11 bases. Trimming took 2 bases from V and 4 from J; bases not matched to a gene: 3. This CDR3 contains 16 residues. Germline CDR1 KGHSH, CDR2 LQKENI. The CDR3 reads CASSPRTGGPTGELFF. The CDR3 coding sequence is TGTGCCAGCTCACCAAGGACAGGGGGCCCCACCGGGGAGCTGTTTTTT. Supplemented by reference TRBV18 and TRBJ2-2, the full variable domain reads NAGVMQNPRHLVRRRGQEARLRCSPMKGHSHVYWYRQLPEEGLKFMVYLQKENIIDESGMPKERFSAEFPKEGPSILRIQQVVRGDSAAYFCASSPRTGGPTGELFFGEGSRLTVL.

The chain recombines TRBV4-3 with TRBJ2-1; 8 nucleotides agree with TRBD1. The CDR3 runs to 15 residues. V gave up 1 base and J gave up 7 bases; unmatched junction bases: 6. The germline V gene has CDR1 LGHNA and CDR2 YSLEER. This CDR3 is CASSQGAGGWNEQFF. The CDR3 bases are TGCGCCAGCAGCCAAGGGGCAGGGGGCTGGAATGAGCAGTTCTTC.

This clone was seen once. Different DNA sequences within this sample yield the same CDR3. This sequence joins TRBV5-1 and TRBJ1-2; D gene ambiguous. The V and J ends lost 0 bases and 2 bases respectively, with 8 bases between them. Looked up from germline, CDR1 is SGHRS and CDR2 is YFSETQ. The CDR3 has 14 amino acids. CDR3 in DNA: TGCGCCAGCAGCTTGGCCTCCGTGAACTATGGCTACACCTTC. Translation gives CASSLASVNYGYTF.

The V and J genes are TRBV27 and TRBJ1-6; possible D gene TRBD1, 5 bases. The CDR3 is made up of 15 amino acids. CDR1 and CDR2 (germline): MNHEY, SMNVEV (reference sequence). Trimming shortened V by 5 bases and J by 7 bases, and 15 bases separated the two germline ends. CDR3 nucleotide sequence: TGTGCCAGCAGTCCGAAGACAGCTGCCAATTCACCCCTCCACTTT. This sequence encodes CASSPKTAANSPLHF.

This sequence joins TRBV7-9 and TRBJ2-1; 16 bases match TRBD2. CDR1 and CDR2 (germline): SEHNR, FQNEAQ (reference sequence). Losses at the gene ends were 7 bases for V and 7 bases for J; bases not matched to a gene: 7. CDR3 size: 16 residues. CDR3 loop: CASTYGTSGRENEQFF. The DNA for the CDR3 is TGTGCCAGCACTTACGGGACTAGCGGGAGGGAGAATGAGCAGTTCTTC. Complete variable domain (other parts from reference TRBV7-9 and TRBJ2-1): DTGVSQNPRHKITKRGQNVTFRCDPISEHNRLYWYRQTLGQGPEFLTYFQNEAQLEKSRLLSDRFSAERPKGSFSTLEIQRTEQGDSAMYLCASTYGTSGRENEQFFGPGTRLTVL.

The chain carries TRBV7-2 and TRBJ1-5; D is unclear. The CDR3 contains 14 residues. Germline V gives CDR1 SGHTA, CDR2 FQGNSA. V was shortened by 1 base and J by 0 bases, with 4 bases between the two germline ends. The CDR3 region has the DNA TGTGCCAGCAGCTTAGGTAATAGCAATCAGCCCCAGCATTTT. It translates to CASSLGNSNQPQHF.

V gene TRBV9 combines with J gene TRBJ2-3, with D perhaps matching TRBD1 (5 bases). This CDR3 is 17 amino acids long. V was cut by 4 bases and J by 1 base, with 19 bases left in between. The germline CDR1 and CDR2 sequences are SGDLS and YYNGEE. This CDR3 is CASSTDHRSFGTDTQYF. CDR3 nucleotide sequence: TGTGCCAGCAGCACCGACCACAGGTCCTTTGGCACAGATACGCAGTATTTT.

This clone was observed a single time. J is TRBJ1-1 and V is TRBV6-1, with 10 bases matching TRBD1. The V gene's germline CDR1 is MNHNS and CDR2 SASEGT. Trimming cost V 1 base and J 6 bases; bases outside gene matches: 8. The CDR3 is made up of 16 amino acids. The CDR3 region has the DNA TGTGCCAGCAGTGAAGGGCATTTAGGACAGGGGGCTGAAGCTTTCTTT. Translation: CASSEGHLGQGAEAFF.

V gene TRBV5-1 combines with J gene TRBJ1-2; possible D gene TRBD1, 5 bases. V gave up 5 bases and J gave up 5 bases, with 13 bases separating them. Germline V gene sequence: CDR1 SGHRS, CDR2 YFSETQ. The CDR3 totals 13 residues. The CDR3 nucleotides are TGCGCCAGCAGACCTGACAGTAATTATGGCTACACCTTC. Amino acid sequence: CASRPDSNYGYTF.

The CDR3: CAWSSLTGAAPLHF. Here the CDR3 DNA reads TGTGCCTGGAGTTCTTTGACAGGGGCCGCACCCCTCCACTTT. The V call is TRBV30, the J call TRBJ1-6; TRBD1 matches 8 bases. Germline assignment: CDR1 GTSNPN and CDR2 SVGIG (reference sequence). V lost 2 bases, J lost 11 bases, and 8 bases stayed unmatched. CDR3 size: 14 residues.

This clone showed up just once. The genes are TRBV10-3 and TRBJ2-1; TRBD2 matches at 8 bases. V dropped 2 bases and J dropped 2; count of bases not matched to a gene: 5. The CDR3 has 16 residues. The germline CDR1 and CDR2 sequences are ENHRY and SYGVKD. The DNA of the CDR3 is TGTGCCATCAGTGAGCCCACAGCGGGAGCCTACAATGAGCAGTTCTTC. It encodes CAISEPTAGAYNEQFF.

The chain's CDR3 is CASSYSGQGARNEQFF. DNA of the CDR3: TGTGCCAGCAGTTACTCAGGACAGGGGGCAAGGAATGAGCAGTTCTTC. The J gene is TRBJ2-1, the V gene TRBV6-6; TRBD1 matches at 11 bases. The CDR3 runs to 16 residues. In germline, CDR1 is MNHNY, CDR2 SVGAGI (reference sequence). V was clipped by 0 bases and J by 7 bases; unmatched bases: 5.

The CDR3: CASSRTSDSYEQYF. The CDR3 DNA reads TGTGCCAGCAGCCGGACTAGCGACTCCTACGAGCAGTACTTC. The chain carries TRBV7-2 and TRBJ2-7; 9 bases are a match to TRBD2. This CDR3 spans 14 amino acids. The V and J ends lost 5 bases and 0 bases, in that order; junction bases with no gene match: 2. Germline assignment: CDR1 SGHTA and CDR2 FQGNSA.